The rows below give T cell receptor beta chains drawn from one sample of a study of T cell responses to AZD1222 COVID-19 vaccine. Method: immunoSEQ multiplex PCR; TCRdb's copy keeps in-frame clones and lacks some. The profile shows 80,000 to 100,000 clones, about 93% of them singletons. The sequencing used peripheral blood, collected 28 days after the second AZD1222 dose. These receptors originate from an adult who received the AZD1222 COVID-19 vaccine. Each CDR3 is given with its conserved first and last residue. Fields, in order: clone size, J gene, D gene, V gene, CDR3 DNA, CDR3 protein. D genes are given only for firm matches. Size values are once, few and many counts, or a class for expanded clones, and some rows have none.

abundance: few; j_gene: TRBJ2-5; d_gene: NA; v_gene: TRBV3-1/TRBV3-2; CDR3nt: TGTGCCAGCAGCCGCAAAGCCTCCAACACCCTAGGGGAGACCCAGTACTTC; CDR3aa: CASSRKASNTLGETQYF
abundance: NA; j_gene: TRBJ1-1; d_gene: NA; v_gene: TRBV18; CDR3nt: TGTGCCAGCTCACCAAGTGCCCCCGGGGGGAACACTGAAGCTTTCTTT; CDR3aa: CASSPSAPGGNTEAFF
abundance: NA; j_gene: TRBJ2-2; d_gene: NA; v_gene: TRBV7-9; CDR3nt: TGTGCCAGCAACGATTACAGGGCCCGGAACACCGGGGAGCTGTTTTTT; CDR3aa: CASNDYRARNTGELFF
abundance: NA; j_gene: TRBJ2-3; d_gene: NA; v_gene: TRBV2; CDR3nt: TGTGCCATCCCCCGGGGAAGACTATTAACAGATACGCAGTATTTT; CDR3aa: CAIPRGRLLTDTQYF
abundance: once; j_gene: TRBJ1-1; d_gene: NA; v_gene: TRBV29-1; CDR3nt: TGCAGCGTTGTTGGGGCCCCGGATGGAACTGAAGCTTTCTTT; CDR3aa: CSVVGAPDGTEAFF
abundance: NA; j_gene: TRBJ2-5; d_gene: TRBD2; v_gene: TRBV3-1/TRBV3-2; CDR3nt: TGTGCCAGCAGCCCACGGACTAGCGGGGGCGAGACCCAGTACTTC; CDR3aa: CASSPRTSGGETQYF
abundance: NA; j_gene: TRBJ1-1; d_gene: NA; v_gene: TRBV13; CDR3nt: TGTGCCAGCAGCTTTGTTTTCTCGAACACTGAAGCTTTCTTT; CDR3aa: CASSFVFSNTEAFF
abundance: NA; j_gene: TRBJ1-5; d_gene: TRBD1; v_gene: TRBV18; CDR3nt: TGTGCCAGCTCAAAGGACAGGGGGCTAAATCAGCCCCAGCATTTT; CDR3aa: CASSKDRGLNQPQHF
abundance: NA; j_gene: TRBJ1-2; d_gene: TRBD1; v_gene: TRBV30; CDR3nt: TGTGCCTGGAGTGTGGGACAGGGGATCAGCAACTATGGCTACACCTTC; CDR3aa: CAWSVGQGISNYGYTF
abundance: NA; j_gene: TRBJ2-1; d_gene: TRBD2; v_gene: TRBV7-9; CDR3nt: TGTGCCAGCGGTTCTCTTGGGACTAGCGGGGGGAACCAGTTCTTC; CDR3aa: CASGSLGTSGGNQFF
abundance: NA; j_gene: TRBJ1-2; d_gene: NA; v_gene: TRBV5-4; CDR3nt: TGTGCCAGCAGCTTGGATCGTGTTAATTGGGGCTACACCTTC; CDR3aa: CASSLDRVNWGYTF
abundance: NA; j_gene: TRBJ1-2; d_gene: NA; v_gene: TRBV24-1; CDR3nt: TGTGCCACCAGTGATGTTCAGGGAAACTATGGCTACACCTTC; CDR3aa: CATSDVQGNYGYTF
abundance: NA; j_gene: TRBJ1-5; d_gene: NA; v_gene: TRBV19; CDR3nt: TGTGCCAGTAGCGTCGGTAATCAGCCCCAGCATTTT; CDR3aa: CASSVGNQPQHF
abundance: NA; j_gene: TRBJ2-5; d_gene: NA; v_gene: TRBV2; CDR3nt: TGTGCCAGCAGTGACCGTAGGGGGGGGATAGGGACCCAGTACTTC; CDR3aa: CASSDRRGGIGTQYF
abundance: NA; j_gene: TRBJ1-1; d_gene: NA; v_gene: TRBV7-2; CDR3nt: TGTGCCAGCAGCTTATTACAGGGGAACACTGAAGCTTTCTTT; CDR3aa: CASSLLQGNTEAFF
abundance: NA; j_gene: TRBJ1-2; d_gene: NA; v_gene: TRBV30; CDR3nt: TGTGCCTGGAGTCGAGACAGAAGGCCGCCATACACCTTC; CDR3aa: CAWSRDRRPPYTF
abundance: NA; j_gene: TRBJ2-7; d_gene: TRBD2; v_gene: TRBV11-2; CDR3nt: TGTGCCAGCAGCTTAGCGACTAGCGTCTCATTCGAGCAGTACTTC; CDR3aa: CASSLATSVSFEQYF
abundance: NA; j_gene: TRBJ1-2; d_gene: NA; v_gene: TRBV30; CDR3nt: TGTGCCTGGAGTCCCCCCGAAGCCGGTGGCTACACCTTC; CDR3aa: CAWSPPEAGGYTF
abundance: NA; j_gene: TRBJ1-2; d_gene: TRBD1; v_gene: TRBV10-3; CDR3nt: TGTGCCATCAGTGAGTCCCAGGGGGCTCACGGCTACACCTTC; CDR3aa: CAISESQGAHGYTF
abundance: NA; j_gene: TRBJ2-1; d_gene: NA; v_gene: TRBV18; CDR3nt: TGTGCCAGCTCACCGGGACTTGGGGAGTTCTTC; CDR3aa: CASSPGLGEFF
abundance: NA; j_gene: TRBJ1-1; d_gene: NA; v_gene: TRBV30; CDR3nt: TGTGCCTGGAGTTTCCCGACTGGGGCTGAAGCTTTCTTT; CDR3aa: CAWSFPTGAEAFF
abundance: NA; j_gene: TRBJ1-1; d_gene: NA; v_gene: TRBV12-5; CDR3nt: TGTGCTAGTGGTTTGGTGCCCCCCCCCGGTGGGGCCACTGAAGCTTTCTTT; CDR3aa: CASGLVPPPGGATEAFF
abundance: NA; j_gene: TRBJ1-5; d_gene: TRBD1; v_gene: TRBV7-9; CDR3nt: TGTGCCAGCGGACAGGGTAATCAGCCCCAGCATTTT; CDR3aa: CASGQGNQPQHF
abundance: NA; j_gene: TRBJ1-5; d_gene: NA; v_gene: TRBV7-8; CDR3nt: TGTGCCAGCAGCTTAAGCTCCTCCAGGGGAGTTCAGCCCCAGCATTTT; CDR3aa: CASSLSSSRGVQPQHF
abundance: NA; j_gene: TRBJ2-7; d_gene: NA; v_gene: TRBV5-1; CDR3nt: TGCGCCAGCGGGACCGGGACAAGTTTCTCCGAGCAGTACTTC; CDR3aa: CASGTGTSFSEQYF
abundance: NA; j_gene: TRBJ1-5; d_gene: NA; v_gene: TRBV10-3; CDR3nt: TGTGCCAGCGCGCAAAGGGATCAGCCCCAGCATTTT; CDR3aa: CASAQRDQPQHF
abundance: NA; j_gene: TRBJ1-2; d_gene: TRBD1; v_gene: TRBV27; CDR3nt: TGTGCCAGCAAAAGACAGGGGGCGGGCTATGGCTACACCTTC; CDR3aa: CASKRQGAGYGYTF
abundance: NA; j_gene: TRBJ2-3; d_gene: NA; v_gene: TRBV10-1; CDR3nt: TGCGCCAGCAGTGCCGGACCTACTCGCACAGATACGCAGTATTTT; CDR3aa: CASSAGPTRTDTQYF
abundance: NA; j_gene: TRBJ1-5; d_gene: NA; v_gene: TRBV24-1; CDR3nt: TGTGCCACCAGTGATTTTGGTCAGCCCCAGCATTTT; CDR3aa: CATSDFGQPQHF
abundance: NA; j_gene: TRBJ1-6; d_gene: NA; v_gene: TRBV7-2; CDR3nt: TGTGCCAGCAGCCTACACGGGTTGGACTATAATTCACCCCTCCACTTT; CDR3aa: CASSLHGLDYNSPLHF
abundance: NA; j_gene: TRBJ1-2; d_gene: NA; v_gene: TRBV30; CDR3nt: TGTGCCTGGAGTGTTGGAGCTTATGGCTACACCTTC; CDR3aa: CAWSVGAYGYTF
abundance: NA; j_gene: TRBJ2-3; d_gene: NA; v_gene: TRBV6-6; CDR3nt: TGTGCCAGCAGTCCGGGGACTCATATAACAGATACGCAGTATTTT; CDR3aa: CASSPGTHITDTQYF
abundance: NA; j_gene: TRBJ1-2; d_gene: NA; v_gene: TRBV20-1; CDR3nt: TGCAGTGCTAGAGACGCCCGCGGCTACACCTTC; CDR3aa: CSARDARGYTF
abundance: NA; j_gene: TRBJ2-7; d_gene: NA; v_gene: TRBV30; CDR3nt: TGTGCCTGGAGTGTCTTTGGGGATGGCGAGCAGTACTTC; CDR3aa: CAWSVFGDGEQYF
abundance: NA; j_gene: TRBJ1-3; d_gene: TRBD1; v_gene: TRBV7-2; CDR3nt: TGTGCCAGCAGTCCCGACAGGGTTGGAAACACCATATATTTT; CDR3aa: CASSPDRVGNTIYF
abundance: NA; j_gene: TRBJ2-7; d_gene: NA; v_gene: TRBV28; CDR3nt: TGTGCCAGCAGTTTAATGAGGGACACCGACTACGAGCAGTACTTC; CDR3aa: CASSLMRDTDYEQYF
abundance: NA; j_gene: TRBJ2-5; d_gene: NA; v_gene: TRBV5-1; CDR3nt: TGCGCCAGCAGCTTGGTAGGGGGGTCCCAAGAGACCCAGTACTTC; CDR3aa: CASSLVGGSQETQYF
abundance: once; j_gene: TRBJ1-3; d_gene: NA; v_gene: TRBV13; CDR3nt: TGTGCCAGCAGATCCCTAGGGGTCCACTCTGGAAACACCATATATTTT; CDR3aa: CASRSLGVHSGNTIYF
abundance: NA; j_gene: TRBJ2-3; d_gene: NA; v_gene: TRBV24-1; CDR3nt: TGTGCCACCAGTGACCACTCGCCCCGGGACGAAGATACGCAGTATTTT; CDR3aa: CATSDHSPRDEDTQYF
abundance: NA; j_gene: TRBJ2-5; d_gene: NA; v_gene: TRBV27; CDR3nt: TGTGCCAGCAGTGGGGGCCAAGAGACCCAGTACTTC; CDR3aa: CASSGGQETQYF
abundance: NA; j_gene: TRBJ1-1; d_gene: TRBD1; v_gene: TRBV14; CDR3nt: TGTGCCAGCAGCCACTTTAACAGGGGGCTTGAAGCTTTCTTT; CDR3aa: CASSHFNRGLEAFF
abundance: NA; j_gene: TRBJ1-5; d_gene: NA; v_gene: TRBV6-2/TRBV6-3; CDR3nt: TGTGCCAGCAGTTTTGGAGGCCTAAGCAATCAGCCCCAGCATTTT; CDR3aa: CASSFGGLSNQPQHF
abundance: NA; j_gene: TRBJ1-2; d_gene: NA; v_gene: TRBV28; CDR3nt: TGTGCCAGCAGTTACAGAGCTAACTATGGCTACACCTTC; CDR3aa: CASSYRANYGYTF
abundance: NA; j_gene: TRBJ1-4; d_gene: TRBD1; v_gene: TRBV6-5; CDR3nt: TGTGCCAGCAGTTACTCGACAGGGTCAACTAATGAAAAACTGTTTTTT; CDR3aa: CASSYSTGSTNEKLFF
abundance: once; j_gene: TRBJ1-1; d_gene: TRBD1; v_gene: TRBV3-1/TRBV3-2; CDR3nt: TGTGCCAGCAGCTCAATGGGGGACAGGGCGGATGAAGCTTTCTTT; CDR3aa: CASSSMGDRADEAFF
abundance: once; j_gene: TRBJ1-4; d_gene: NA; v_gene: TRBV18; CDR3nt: TGTGCCAGCTCACCTTGGGGAGGAGTCCGGGACGTGAATGAAAAACTGTTTTTT; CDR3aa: CASSPWGGVRDVNEKLFF
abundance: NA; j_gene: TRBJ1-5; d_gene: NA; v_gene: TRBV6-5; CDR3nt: TGTGCCAGCAGTCAGACCGCAGGCAATCAGCCCCAGCATTTT; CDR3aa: CASSQTAGNQPQHF
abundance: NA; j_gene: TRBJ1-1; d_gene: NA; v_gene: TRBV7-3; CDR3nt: TGTGCCAGCAGCCCAACGGGGCAGGGAGACTCTGAAGCTTTCTTT; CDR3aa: CASSPTGQGDSEAFF
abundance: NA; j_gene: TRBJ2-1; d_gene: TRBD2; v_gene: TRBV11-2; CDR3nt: TGTGCCAGCTCGGGGGCTAGCGGGATTGACTACAATGAGCAGTTCTTC; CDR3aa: CASSGASGIDYNEQFF
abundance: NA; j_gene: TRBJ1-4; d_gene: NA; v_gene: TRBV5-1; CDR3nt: TGCGCCAGCAGCTTGGGAGGGGCCTCTGAAAAACTGTTTTTT; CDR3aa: CASSLGGASEKLFF
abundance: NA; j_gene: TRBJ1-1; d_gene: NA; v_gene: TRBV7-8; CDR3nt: TGTGCCAGCAGCTTAGTTGTGGAGTACACTGAAGCTTTCTTT; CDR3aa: CASSLVVEYTEAFF
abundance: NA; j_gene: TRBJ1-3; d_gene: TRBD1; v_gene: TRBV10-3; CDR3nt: TGTGCCTCACAGGGGGCTTTAGCTGGAAACACCATATATTTT; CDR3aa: CASQGALAGNTIYF
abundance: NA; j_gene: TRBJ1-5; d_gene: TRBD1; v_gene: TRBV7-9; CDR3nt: TGTGCCAGCAGCTCAGGGGGCGATCAGCCCCAGCATTTT; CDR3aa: CASSSGGDQPQHF
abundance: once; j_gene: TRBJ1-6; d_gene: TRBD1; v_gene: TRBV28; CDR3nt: TGTGCCAGCATCCCAGGGGGACAGGGGGCTCGTTCACCCCTCCACTTT; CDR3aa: CASIPGGQGARSPLHF